This is a list of T cell receptor beta chains from one sample in a study of molecular identifiers for immune sequencing clone quantification. TCRdb reanalysed the PCR reads using MiXCR and keeps one entry per CDR3 protein. The sample has roughly 2,500 distinct CDR3 sequences, roughly a quarter seen once. The sequenced sample consisted of naive CD8+ T cells from blood, with Jurkat cell RNA spiked in. These receptor sequences come from a human donor in good health. Some libraries in this study had Jurkat cell RNA spiked in. The CDR3 runs from the conserved cysteine through the conserved F or W. D genes are given only for firm matches. Where a row states a size, it is once, few, many or the class of an expanded clone; other rows omit it.

v_gene	d_gene	j_gene	abundance	len	CDR3aa	CDR3nt
TRBV15	NA	TRBJ1-2	once	15	CATSRDQGGIYGYTF	TGTGCCACCAGCAGAGATCAGGGAGGGATCTATGGCTACACCTTC
TRBV6-2/TRBV6-3	TRBD1	TRBJ1-5	medium-sized	16	CASTRGQTDSNQPQHF	TGTGCCAGCACCCGGGGACAGACAGATAGCAATCAGCCCCAGCATTTT
TRBV4-1	TRBD1	TRBJ2-7	once	16	CASSQVTGGAIYEQYF	TGCGCCAGCAGCCAAGTGACAGGGGGCGCGATATACGAGCAGTACTTC
TRBV20-1	NA	TRBJ2-1	medium-sized	12	CSASFADNEQFF	TGCAGTGCTAGTTTTGCAGACAATGAGCAGTTCTTC
TRBV4-3	TRBD2	TRBJ2-1	NA	16	CASSQEVAGAYNEQFF	TGCGCCAGCAGCCAAGAGGTCGCGGGAGCCTACAATGAGCAGTTCTTC
TRBV29-1	NA	TRBJ2-5	NA	18	CSARPYRAERIAGETQYF	TGCAGCGCCCGACCCTACAGGGCCGAACGGATAGCGGGAGAGACCCAGTACTTC
TRBV4-3	NA	TRBJ1-4	medium-sized	16	CASSQMETATNEKLFF	TGCGCCAGCAGCCAAATGGAAACAGCAACTAATGAAAAACTGTTTTTT
TRBV19	NA	TRBJ2-1	medium-sized	14	CASSTGEGHNEQFF	TGTGCCAGTAGCACCGGAGAAGGCCACAATGAGCAGTTCTTC
TRBV9	NA	TRBJ2-1	medium-sized	15	CASSAAGTEYNEQFF	TGTGCCAGCAGCGCCGCCGGGACGGAGTACAATGAGCAGTTCTTC
TRBV4-3	NA	TRBJ2-7	NA	13	CASSQDIRYEQYF	TGCGCCAGCAGCCAAGATATCCGCTACGAGCAGTACTTC
TRBV20-1	TRBD2	TRBJ2-5	medium-sized	16	CSARDHPSGSGETQYF	TGCAGTGCTAGAGATCACCCTAGCGGGAGCGGTGAGACCCAGTACTTC
TRBV20-1	NA	TRBJ2-7	NA	14	CSASLVGGSYEQYF	TGCAGTGCTAGCCTTGTGGGCGGATCCTACGAGCAGTACTTC
TRBV28	TRBD2	TRBJ2-3	few	20	CASSLSWDPSTSGSTDTQYF	TGTGCCAGCAGTTTAAGTTGGGACCCTTCGACTAGCGGGAGTACAGATACGCAGTATTTT
TRBV13	NA	TRBJ1-5	medium-sized	12	CASSLRSQPQHF	TGTGCCAGCAGCTTAAGGAGCCAGCCCCAGCATTTT
TRBV5-1	NA	TRBJ2-7	large	16	CASSFMGVRATYEQYF	TGCGCCAGCAGCTTCATGGGAGTCAGAGCGACATACGAGCAGTACTTC
TRBV27	TRBD1	TRBJ2-7	once	14	CASSWRIGGYKQYF	TGTGCCAGCAGTTGGAGGATAGGGGGCTACAAGCAGTACTTC